This T cell receptor (beta chain) was identified during a study of blood T cell repertoires in COVID-19. This CDR3 has 19 amino acids. Germline V gene data show CDR1 as SGHRS and CDR2 as YFSETQ. The J segment lost 2 bases and the V segment lost 4 bases, leaving 19 bases of the junction unmatched. Measured with immunoSEQ multiplex PCR; TCRdb has only the in-frame clones, and not every one. Among about 400,000 clones listed, 70% to 90% were seen once. This clone was observed a single time. This rearrangement joins TRBV5-1 to TRBJ1-2, with 8 bases aligning to TRBD1. The specimen was PBMCs or T cells enriched from blood (not recorded which). The origin of this receptor is a middle-aged woman with acute COVID-19. The CDR3 sequence: CASSPNRGGGPLKNYGYTF. CDR3 in DNA: TGCGCCAGCAGCCCCAACAGGGGGGGAGGTCCGCTGAAAAACTATGGCTACACCTTC.